These T cell receptor beta chains were read from a single sample in a study of Graves' ophthalmopathy and Graves' hyperthyroidism. MiXCR was run by TCRdb on the multiplex PCR reads, yielding one entry per CDR3 protein. The sample shows a few hundred thousand distinct CDR3 sequences, 15% of them seen only once. The source material was peripheral blood. Receptor source: a woman between 18 and 30 years old with stable Graves' hyperthyroidism. Both conserved end residues are part of each CDR3. D genes are given only for firm matches. A row's size may be missing; if present it is once, few, many or a size class.

TGCAGCGGACAGGGTGCTAACTATGGCTACACCTTC	CSGQGANYGYTF	TRBJ1-2	TRBD1	many	TRBV29-1
TGCAGTGCTTTAGACGCGAGCACAGATACGCAGTATTTT	CSALDASTDTQYF	TRBJ2-3	.	many	TRBV20-1
TGTGCTAGTGGTTTGGTCAGAGGGACCACCATCGGGGAGCTGTTTTTT	CASGLVRGTTIGELFF	TRBJ2-2	.	.	TRBV12-5
TGTGCCAGCAGTGGGGGACTGGCGGGGTCCGGGACCCAGTACTTC	CASSGGLAGSGTQYF	TRBJ2-5	.	many	TRBV2
TGTGCCAGCAGTTTATCCGGGACAGGGAAAGGCGAGCAGTACTTC	CASSLSGTGKGEQYF	TRBJ2-7	TRBD1	many	TRBV12-3/TRBV12-4
TGTGCCAGCAGCTTCAATCGGGGACCCTATGGCTACACCTTC	CASSFNRGPYGYTF	TRBJ1-2	.	.	TRBV7-9
TGTGCCACCAGCAGAGCCGACAGAGGTTATGGCTACACCTTC	CATSRADRGYGYTF	TRBJ1-2	.	many	TRBV15
TGTGCCAGCAGATCACTCAAGGGGAAGCCTAGCTATGGCTACACCTTC	CASRSLKGKPSYGYTF	TRBJ1-2	.	.	TRBV6-5
TGTGCCAGCAGCACCGGACAGGGGGCTTATGGCTACACCTTC	CASSTGQGAYGYTF	TRBJ1-2	TRBD1	.	TRBV7-2
TGTGCCAGCAGTTTATCCGACAGGGTTGGGTTACAGCCCCAGCATTTT	CASSLSDRVGLQPQHF	TRBJ1-5	TRBD1	.	TRBV12-3/TRBV12-4
TGTGCCAGCAGCTTAATGGTGGGAGAGACCCAGTACTTC	CASSLMVGETQYF	TRBJ2-5	.	many	TRBV7-9
TGTGCCAGCAGTTGGGACAGGGAAGCGAACACCGGGGAGCTGTTTTTT	CASSWDREANTGELFF	TRBJ2-2	TRBD1	.	TRBV2
TGTGCCAGCAGTTACTCGAAGGGGAGCAATCAGCCCCAGCATTTT	CASSYSKGSNQPQHF	TRBJ1-5	.	.	TRBV6-5
TGTGCCAGCAGTGAGCCCATCTCCTTT	CASSEPISF	TRBJ1-4	.	.	TRBV2
TGCAGCGTTGACAGGGGGCGTCTAGAGACCCAGTACTTC	CSVDRGRLETQYF	TRBJ2-5	TRBD1	many	TRBV29-1
TGTGCCAGCAGTCCAGGGGTCGGGTCAGGGGAGCTGTTTTTT	CASSPGVGSGELFF	TRBJ2-2	.	few	TRBV7-3
TGTGCCAGCAGCTTAGGTATCGGCCTGGGGGGCCAAGAGACCCAGTACTTC	CASSLGIGLGGQETQYF	TRBJ2-5	.	many	TRBV7-2
TGTGCCAGCAGTAACCCCGGGACAGCTCCTAACTTC	CASSNPGTAPNF	TRBJ1-2	TRBD1	.	TRBV6-2/TRBV6-3
TGTGCCACCAGTGATTCTATCTTCGGGGGGCAAGAGACCCAGTACTTC	CATSDSIFGGQETQYF	TRBJ2-5	TRBD2	many	TRBV24-1
TGTGCCAGCAGTTTACGGTCCTCCGAAGCTTTCTTT	CASSLRSSEAFF	TRBJ1-1	.	once	TRBV28
TGTGCCAGCAGTCTCCGGTTAGGGAGCTACGAGCAGTACTTC	CASSLRLGSYEQYF	TRBJ2-7	.	many	TRBV28
TGTGCCAGCAGCACCCAGGGACGCTACGAGCAGTACTTC	CASSTQGRYEQYF	TRBJ2-7	.	many	TRBV13
TGCGCCAGCAGTGACTCCCGGGGCACTGAAGCTTTCTTT	CASSDSRGTEAFF	TRBJ1-1	.	many	TRBV5-1